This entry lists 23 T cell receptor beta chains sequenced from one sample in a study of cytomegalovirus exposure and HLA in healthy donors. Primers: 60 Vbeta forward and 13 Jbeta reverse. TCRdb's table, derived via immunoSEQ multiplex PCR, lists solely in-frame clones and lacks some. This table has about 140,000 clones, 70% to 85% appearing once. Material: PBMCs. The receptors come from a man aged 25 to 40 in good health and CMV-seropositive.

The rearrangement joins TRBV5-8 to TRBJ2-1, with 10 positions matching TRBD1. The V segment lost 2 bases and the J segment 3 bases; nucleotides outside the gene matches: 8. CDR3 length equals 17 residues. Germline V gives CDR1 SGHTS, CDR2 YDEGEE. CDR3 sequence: CASSFSLGTGVYNEQFF. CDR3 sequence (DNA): TGTGCCAGCAGCTTCTCATTAGGGACAGGGGTCTACAATGAGCAGTTCTTC.

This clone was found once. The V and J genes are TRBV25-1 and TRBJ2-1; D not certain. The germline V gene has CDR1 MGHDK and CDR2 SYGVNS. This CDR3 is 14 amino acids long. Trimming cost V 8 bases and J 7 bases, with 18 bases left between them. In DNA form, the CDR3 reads TGTGCCAGCGGCCCTTCTCGTCCCGAAAATGAGCAGTTCTTC. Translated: CASGPSRPENEQFF.

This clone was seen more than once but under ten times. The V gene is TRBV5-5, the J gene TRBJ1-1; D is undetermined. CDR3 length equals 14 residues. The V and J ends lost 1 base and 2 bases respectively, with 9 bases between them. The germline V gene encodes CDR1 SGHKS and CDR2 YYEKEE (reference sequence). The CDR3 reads CASSLRVLNTEAFF. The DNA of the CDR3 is TGTGCCAGCAGCTTGCGGGTCCTAAACACTGAAGCTTTCTTT.

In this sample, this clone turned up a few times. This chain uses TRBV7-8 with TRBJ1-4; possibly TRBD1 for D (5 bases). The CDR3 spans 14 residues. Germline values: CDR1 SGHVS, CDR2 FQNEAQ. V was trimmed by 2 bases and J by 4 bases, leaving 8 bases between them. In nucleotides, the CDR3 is TGTGCCAGCAGCTTACGACAGAATAATGAAAAACTGTTTTTT. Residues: CASSLRQNNEKLFF. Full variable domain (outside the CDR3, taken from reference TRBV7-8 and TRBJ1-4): GAGVSQSPRYKVAKRGQDVALRCDPISGHVSLFWYQQALGQGPEFLTYFQNEAQLDKSGLPSDRFFAERPEGSVSTLKIQRTQQEDSAVYLCASSLRQNNEKLFFGSGTQLSVL.

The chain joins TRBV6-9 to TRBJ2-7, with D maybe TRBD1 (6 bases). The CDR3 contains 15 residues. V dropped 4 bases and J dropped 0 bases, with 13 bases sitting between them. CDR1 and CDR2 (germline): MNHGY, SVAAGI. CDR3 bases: TGTGCCAGCAGTTTGGGGGACATCAGCTCCTACGAGCAGTACTTC. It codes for CASSLGDISSYEQYF.

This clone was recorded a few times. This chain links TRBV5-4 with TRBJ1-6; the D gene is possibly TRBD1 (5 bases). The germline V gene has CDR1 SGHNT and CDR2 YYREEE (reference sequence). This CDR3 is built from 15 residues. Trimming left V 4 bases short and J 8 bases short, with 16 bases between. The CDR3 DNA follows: TGTGCCAGCAGCCCTAGGGACTCTGGAGATTCACCCCTCCACTTT. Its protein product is CASSPRDSGDSPLHF.

CDR3 protein: CASSQGQGATEAFF. CDR3 in DNA: TGTGCCAGCAGCCAGGGGCAAGGGGCGACTGAAGCTTTCTTT. The chain joins TRBV4-2 to TRBJ1-1, with a possible D match to TRBD1 (5 bases). The CDR3 extends over 14 amino acids. The V gene lost 3 bases and the J gene lost 5 bases, with 13 bases spanning the gap. Per germline, CDR1 LGHNA and CDR2 YNFKEQ.

Here the CDR3 DNA reads TGTGCCAGCAGTTTGACCCAGGGGGCCCCAGATACGCAGTATTTT. It codes for CASSLTQGAPDTQYF. The J gene is TRBJ2-3, the V gene TRBV28; TRBD1 aligns across 8 bases. The germline V gene has CDR1 MDHEN and CDR2 SYDVKM. The trim removed 3 bases at V and 4 bases at J, leaving 6 bases unmatched. The CDR3 sequence is 15 residues long. Filled out from reference TRBV28 and TRBJ2-3, the complete variable domain reads DVKVTQSSRYLVKRTGEKVFLECVQDMDHENMFWYRQDPGLGLRLIYFSYDVKMKEKGDIPEGYSVSREKKERFSLILESASTNQTSMYLCASSLTQGAPDTQYFGPGTRLTVL.

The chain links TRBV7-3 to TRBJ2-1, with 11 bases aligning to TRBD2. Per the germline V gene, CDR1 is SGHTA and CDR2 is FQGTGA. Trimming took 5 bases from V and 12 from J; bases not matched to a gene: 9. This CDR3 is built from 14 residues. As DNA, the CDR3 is TGTGCCAGCAGCGGCCCCGGGACTAGCGGAGCGCAGTTCTTC. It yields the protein CASSGPGTSGAQFF.

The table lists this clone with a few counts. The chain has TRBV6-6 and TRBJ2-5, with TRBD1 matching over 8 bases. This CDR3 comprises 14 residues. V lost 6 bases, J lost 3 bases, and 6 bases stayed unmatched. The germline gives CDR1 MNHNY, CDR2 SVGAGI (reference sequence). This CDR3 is CASSDTGGKETQYF. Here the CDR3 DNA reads TGTGCCAGCAGCGACACAGGGGGAAAAGAGACCCAGTACTTC.

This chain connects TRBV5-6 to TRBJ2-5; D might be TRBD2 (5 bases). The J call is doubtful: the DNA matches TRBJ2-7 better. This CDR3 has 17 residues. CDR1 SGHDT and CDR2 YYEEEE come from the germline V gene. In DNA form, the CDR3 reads TGTGCCAGCAGCTTTTTTTTCCCGGGAACCTCGTACCACGAGCAGTACTTC. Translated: CASSFFFPGTSYHEQYF.

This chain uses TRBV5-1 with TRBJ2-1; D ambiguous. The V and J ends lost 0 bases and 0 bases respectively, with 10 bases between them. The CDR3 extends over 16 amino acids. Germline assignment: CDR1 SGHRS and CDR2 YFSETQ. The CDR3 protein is CASSLGAIYSYNEQFF. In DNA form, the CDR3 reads TGCGCCAGCAGCTTGGGGGCCATATACTCCTACAATGAGCAGTTCTTC.

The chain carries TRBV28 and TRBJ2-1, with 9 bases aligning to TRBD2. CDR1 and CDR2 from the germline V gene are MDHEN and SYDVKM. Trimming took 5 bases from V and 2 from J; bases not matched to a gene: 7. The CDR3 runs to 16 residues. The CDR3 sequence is CASSGPAGGPYNEQFF. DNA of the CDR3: TGTGCCAGCAGTGGACCGGCGGGGGGGCCCTACAATGAGCAGTTCTTC.

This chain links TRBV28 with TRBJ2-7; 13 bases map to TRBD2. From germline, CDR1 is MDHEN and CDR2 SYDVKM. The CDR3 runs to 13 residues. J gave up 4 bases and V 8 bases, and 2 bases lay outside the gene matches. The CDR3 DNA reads TGTGCCAGCCGGACTAGCGGGAGATACGAGCAGTACTTC. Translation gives CASRTSGRYEQYF.

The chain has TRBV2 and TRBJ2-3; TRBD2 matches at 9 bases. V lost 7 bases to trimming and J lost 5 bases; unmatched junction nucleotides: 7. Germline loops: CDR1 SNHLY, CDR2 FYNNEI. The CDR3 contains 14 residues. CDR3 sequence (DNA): TGTGCCAGCACCGGTAGCGGGGGAGTAGATACGCAGTATTTT. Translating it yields CASTGSGGVDTQYF. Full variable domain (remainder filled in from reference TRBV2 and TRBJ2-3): EPEVTQTPSHQVTQMGQEVILRCVPISNHLYFYWYRQILGQKVEFLVSFYNNEISEKSEIFDDQFSVERPDGSNFTLKIRSTKLEDSAMYFCASTGSGGVDTQYFGPGTRLTVL.

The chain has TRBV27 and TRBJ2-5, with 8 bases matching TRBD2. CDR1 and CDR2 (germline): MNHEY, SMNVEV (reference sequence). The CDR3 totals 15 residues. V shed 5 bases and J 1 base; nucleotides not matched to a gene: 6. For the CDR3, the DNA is TGTGCCAGCAGTGGTGGCGGGAGGACCCAAGAGACCCAGTACTTC. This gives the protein CASSGGGRTQETQYF.

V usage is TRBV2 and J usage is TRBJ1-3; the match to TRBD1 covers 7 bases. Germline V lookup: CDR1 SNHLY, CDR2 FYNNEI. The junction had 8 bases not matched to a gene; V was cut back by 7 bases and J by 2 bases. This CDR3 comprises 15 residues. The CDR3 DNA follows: TGTGCCAGCATGGGGGCACAGGGGCCTGGAAACACCATATATTTT. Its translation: CASMGAQGPGNTIYF.

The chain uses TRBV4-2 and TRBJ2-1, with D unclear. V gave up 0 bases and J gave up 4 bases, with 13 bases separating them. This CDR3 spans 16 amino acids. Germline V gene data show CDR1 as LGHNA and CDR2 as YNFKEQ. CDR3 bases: TGTGCCAGCAGCCAAGAAGCCTCGTCCACTTACAATGAGCAGTTCTTC. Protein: CASSQEASSTYNEQFF.

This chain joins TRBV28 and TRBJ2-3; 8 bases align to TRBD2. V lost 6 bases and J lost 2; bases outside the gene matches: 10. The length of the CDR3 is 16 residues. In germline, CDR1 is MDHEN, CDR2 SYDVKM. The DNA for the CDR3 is TGTGCCAGCAGCCCAACTAGCGGAGTATCCACAGATACGCAGTATTTT. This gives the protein CASSPTSGVSTDTQYF. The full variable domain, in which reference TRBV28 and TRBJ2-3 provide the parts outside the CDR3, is DVKVTQSSRYLVKRTGEKVFLECVQDMDHENMFWYRQDPGLGLRLIYFSYDVKMKEKGDIPEGYSVSREKKERFSLILESASTNQTSMYLCASSPTSGVSTDTQYFGPGTRLTVL.

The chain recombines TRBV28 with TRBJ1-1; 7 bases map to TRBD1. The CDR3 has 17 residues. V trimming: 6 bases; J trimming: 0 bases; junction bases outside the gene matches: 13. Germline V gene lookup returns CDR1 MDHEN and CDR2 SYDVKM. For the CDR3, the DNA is TGTGCCAGCAGCACCTTGGGGACAGAGGGAATGAACACTGAAGCTTTCTTT. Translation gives CASSTLGTEGMNTEAFF.

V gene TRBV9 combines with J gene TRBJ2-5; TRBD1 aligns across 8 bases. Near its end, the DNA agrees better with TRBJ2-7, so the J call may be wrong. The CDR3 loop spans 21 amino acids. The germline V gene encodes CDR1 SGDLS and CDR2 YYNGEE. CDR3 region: CASSSFPRQGTDKGTSYEQYF. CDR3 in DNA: TGTGCCAGCAGCTCATTCCCTCGACAGGGGACGGATAAGGGGACCTCCTACGAGCAGTACTTC.

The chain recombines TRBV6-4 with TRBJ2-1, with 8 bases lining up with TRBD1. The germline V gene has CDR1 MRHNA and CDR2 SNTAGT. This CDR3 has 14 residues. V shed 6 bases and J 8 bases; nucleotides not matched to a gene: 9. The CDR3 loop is CASSLGTGPDEQFF. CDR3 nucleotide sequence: TGTGCCAGCAGCCTAGGGACAGGTCCCGATGAGCAGTTCTTC.

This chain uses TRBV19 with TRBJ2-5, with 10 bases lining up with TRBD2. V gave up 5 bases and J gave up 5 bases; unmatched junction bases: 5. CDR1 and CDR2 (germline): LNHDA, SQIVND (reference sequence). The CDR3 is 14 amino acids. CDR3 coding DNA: TGTGCCAGTAGTCATCTAGCGGGAGCGGAGACCCAGTACTTC. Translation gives CASSHLAGAETQYF.